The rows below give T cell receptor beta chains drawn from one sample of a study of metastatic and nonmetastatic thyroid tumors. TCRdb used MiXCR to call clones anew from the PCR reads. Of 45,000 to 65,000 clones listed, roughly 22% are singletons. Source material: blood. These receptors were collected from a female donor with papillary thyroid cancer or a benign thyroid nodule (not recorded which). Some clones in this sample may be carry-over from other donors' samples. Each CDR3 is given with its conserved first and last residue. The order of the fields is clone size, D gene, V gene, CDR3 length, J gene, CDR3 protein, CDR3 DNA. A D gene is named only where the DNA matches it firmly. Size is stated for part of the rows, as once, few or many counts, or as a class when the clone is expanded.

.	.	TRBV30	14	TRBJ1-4	CSWRRQVPSEKLFF	TGTTCCTGGCGTAGACAGGTTCCGAGTGAAAAACTGTTTTTT
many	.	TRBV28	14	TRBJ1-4	CATHLGGGGEKLFF	TGTGCCACCCATCTAGGGGGAGGGGGTGAAAAACTGTTTTTT
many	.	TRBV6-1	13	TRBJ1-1	CASTRHMNTEAFF	TGTGCCAGCACTCGACATATGAACACTGAAGCTTTCTTT
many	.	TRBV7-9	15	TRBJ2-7	CASSPRTATTYEQYF	TGTGCCAGCAGCCCCAGGACAGCCACAACCTACGAGCAGTACTTC
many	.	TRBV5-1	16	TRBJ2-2	CASSLYRQLNTGELFF	TGCGCCAGCAGCTTGTATCGGCAGCTGAACACCGGGGAGCTGTTTTTT
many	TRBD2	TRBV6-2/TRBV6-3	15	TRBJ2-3	CASSWTSGATDTQYF	TGTGCCAGCAGTTGGACTAGCGGGGCCACAGATACGCAGTATTTT
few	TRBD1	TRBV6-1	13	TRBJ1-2	CASSDGTGQGDTF	TGTGCCAGCAGTGATGGGACAGGGCAAGGGGACACCTTC
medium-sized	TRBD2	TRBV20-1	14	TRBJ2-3	CSATRLAGTDTQYF	TGCAGTGCTACTCGTTTAGCGGGTACAGATACGCAGTATTTT
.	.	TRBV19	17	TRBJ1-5	CAGSLGGISRPNQPQHF	TGTGCCGGTAGTCTCGGAGGTATATCCAGGCCCAATCAGCCACAGCATTTT
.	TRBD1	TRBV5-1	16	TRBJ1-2	CASSLSGSGTALGYTF	TGCGCCAGCAGCTTGTCCGGATCCGGGACAGCTCTGGGCTACACCTTC
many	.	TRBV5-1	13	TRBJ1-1	CASSAGRGTEAFF	TGCGCCAGCAGCGCTGGGAGGGGGACTGAAGCTTTCTTT
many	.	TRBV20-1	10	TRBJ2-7	CSAIFGQQYF	TGCAGTGCTATCTTCGGCCAGCAGTACTTC
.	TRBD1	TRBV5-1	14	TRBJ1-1	CASGDRGLGTEAFF	TGCGCCAGCGGGGACAGGGGTCTGGGCACTGAAGCTTTCTTT
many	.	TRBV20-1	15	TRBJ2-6	CSAHRTDSGANVLTF	TGCAGTGCTCACCGGACGGACTCTGGGGCCAACGTCCTGACTTTC
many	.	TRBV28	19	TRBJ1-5	CASSYPAGQSSYSNQPQHF	TGTGCCAGCAGTTACCCCGCCGGACAGAGCTCGTATAGCAATCAGCCCCAGCATTTT
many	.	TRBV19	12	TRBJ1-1	CASRIRNTEAFF	TGTGCCAGTCGTATTCGGAACACTGAAGCTTTCTTT
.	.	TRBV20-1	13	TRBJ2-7	CSATDLFLREQYF	TGCAGTGCCACGGATCTCTTTCTACGAGAGCAGTACTTC
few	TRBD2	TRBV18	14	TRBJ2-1	CASSTQREYGEQFF	TGTGCCAGCTCAACGCAGCGGGAGTACGGTGAGCAGTTCTTC
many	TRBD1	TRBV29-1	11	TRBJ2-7	CSVGQAYEQYF	TGCAGCGTCGGACAGGCCTACGAGCAGTACTTC
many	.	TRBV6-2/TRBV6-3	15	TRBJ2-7	CASSYGGALVHEQYF	TGTGCCAGCAGTTACGGGGGGGCTCTCGTCCACGAGCAGTACTTC
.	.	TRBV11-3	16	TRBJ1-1	CASSLGRAYHNTEAFF	TGTGCCAGCAGCTTAGGAAGGGCGTACCATAACACTGAAGCTTTCTTT
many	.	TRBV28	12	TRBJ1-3	CASTVGGNTIYF	TGTGCCAGCACCGTAGGGGGAAACACCATATATTTT
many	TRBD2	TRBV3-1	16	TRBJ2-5	CASSQEPTSKGETQYF	TGTGCCAGCAGCCAAGAGCCGACTAGCAAGGGGGAGACCCAGTACTTC
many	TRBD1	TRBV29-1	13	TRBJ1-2	CSVEGQGSYGYTF	TGCAGCGTTGAGGGACAGGGGTCCTATGGCTACACCTTC
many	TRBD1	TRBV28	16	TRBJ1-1	CASSFRDRVMNTEAFF	TGTGCCAGCAGTTTCCGGGACAGGGTCATGAACACTGAAGCTTTCTTT
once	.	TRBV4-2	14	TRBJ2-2	CAISRRRGTGELFF	TGTGCCATCAGCCGAAGGCGTGGGACCGGGGAGCTGTTTTTT
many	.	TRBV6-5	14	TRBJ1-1	CASSYQGSNTEAFF	TGTGCCAGCAGTTACCAGGGTTCGAACACTGAAGCTTTCTTT
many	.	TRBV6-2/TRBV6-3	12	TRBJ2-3	CASTPGEDTQYF	TGTGCCAGCACTCCCGGAGAAGATACGCAGTATTTT
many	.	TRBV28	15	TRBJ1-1	CASRGAGPLNTEAFF	TGTGCCAGCAGGGGGGCGGGTCCTCTGAACACTGAAGCTTTCTTT